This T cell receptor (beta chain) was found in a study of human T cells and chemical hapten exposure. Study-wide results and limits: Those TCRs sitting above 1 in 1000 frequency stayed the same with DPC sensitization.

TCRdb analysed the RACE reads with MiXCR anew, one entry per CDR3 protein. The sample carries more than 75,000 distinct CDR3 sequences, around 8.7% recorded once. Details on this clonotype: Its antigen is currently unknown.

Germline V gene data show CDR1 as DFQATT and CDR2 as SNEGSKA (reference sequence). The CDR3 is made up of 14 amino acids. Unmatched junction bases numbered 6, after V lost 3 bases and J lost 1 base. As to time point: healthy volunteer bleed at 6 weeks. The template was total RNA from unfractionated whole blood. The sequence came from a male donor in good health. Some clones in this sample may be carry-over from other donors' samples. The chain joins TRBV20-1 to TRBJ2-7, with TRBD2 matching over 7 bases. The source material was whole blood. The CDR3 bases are TGCAGTGCTAGGGCAGTACTAGCGTCCTACGAGCAGTACTTC. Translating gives CSARAVLASYEQYF.